This passage covers 24 T cell receptor beta chains from one sample sequenced in a study of blood T cell repertoires in COVID-19. Clones were sequenced by immunoSEQ multiplex PCR, and TCRdb holds only the in-frame ones, with some missing. The data show roughly 300,000 clones, 87% seen once. Sequencing was carried out using PBMCs or T cells enriched from blood (not recorded which). The receptors originated from a woman in her twenties or thirties who had recovered from COVID-19.

The chain is built from TRBV3-1 (or the pseudogene TRBV3-2) and TRBJ1-3; D may be TRBD1 (5 bases). The V gene lost 2 bases and the J gene lost 3 bases, with 11 bases spanning the gap. The CDR3 extends over 15 amino acids. Per germline, CDR1 LGHDT and CDR2 YNNKEL (reference sequence). The CDR3 DNA reads TGTGCCAGCAGCCAATATATCCAGGGTGGAAACACCATATATTTT. As protein: CASSQYIQGGNTIYF.

The chain employs TRBV6-5 and TRBJ1-6; D may be TRBD1 (6 bases). Germline V gene data show CDR1 as MNHEY and CDR2 as SVGAGI. CDR3 length equals 15 residues. Between the trimmed V and J ends, which lost 4 bases and 2 bases, there was a span of 9 bases. The CDR3 region is CASSSGQPYNSPLHF. In nucleotides, the CDR3 is TGTGCCAGCAGTTCCGGACAGCCCTATAATTCACCCCTCCACTTT.

The V call is TRBV9, the J call TRBJ1-2, with a possible D match to TRBD1 (6 bases). This CDR3 has 16 residues. The V and J ends lost 0 bases and 3 bases respectively, with 15 bases between them. CDR1 and CDR2 from the germline V gene are SGDLS and YYNGEE. The CDR3 loop reads CASSVGNRDNYYGYTF. For the CDR3, the DNA is TGTGCCAGCAGCGTAGGAAACCGGGACAACTACTATGGCTACACCTTC.

V gene TRBV6-5 combines with J gene TRBJ2-2, with 8 bases fitting TRBD2. The trim removed 8 bases at V and 1 base at J, leaving 3 bases unmatched. The CDR3 is made up of 14 amino acids. Germline V gene sequence: CDR1 MNHEY, CDR2 SVGAGI. The CDR3 DNA follows: TGTGCCAGCCGGGGGGGGCAGAACACCGGGGAGCTGTTTTTT. It translates to CASRGGQNTGELFF.

V and J are TRBV2 and TRBJ1-2; 8 nucleotides match TRBD1. The junction had 8 bases not matched to a gene; V was cut back by 5 bases and J by 6 bases. Germline values: CDR1 SNHLY, CDR2 FYNNEI. The CDR3 covers 14 residues. CDR3 residues: CASSRQGFGDGYTF. The CDR3 DNA reads TGTGCCAGCAGTAGACAGGGGTTCGGCGATGGCTACACCTTC.

The chain uses TRBV3-1 (or the pseudogene TRBV3-2) and TRBJ1-1; no clear D. This CDR3 is built from 14 residues. Germline assignment: CDR1 LGHDT and CDR2 YNNKEL (reference sequence). V lost 3 bases and J 2 bases, leaving 10 bases between the germline ends. The DNA for the CDR3 is TGTGCCAGCAGCCAGATGACGGGAAACACTGAAGCTTTCTTT. Translating gives CASSQMTGNTEAFF.

The J gene is TRBJ2-5, the V gene TRBV5-4; 9 positions agree with TRBD2. The CDR3 spans 15 residues. The V gene end was trimmed by 5 bases and the J gene end by 5 bases; junction bases not matched to a gene: 10. Germline V gene data show CDR1 as SGHNT and CDR2 as YYREEE (reference sequence). CDR3 DNA: TGTGCCAGCAGTATCGGCGGGGGGGCCTTGGAGACCCAGTACTTC. Translation: CASSIGGGALETQYF.

The genes are TRBV30 and TRBJ1-2, with D uncertain. The ends were cut back, 1 base at V and 4 bases at J, with 16 bases in the middle. CDR3 length equals 15 residues. The germline gives CDR1 GTSNPN, CDR2 SVGIG (reference sequence). CDR3 nucleotide sequence: TGTGCCTGGAGTGGGGCGGGGAAGGAGGTCTATGGCTACACCTTC. This codes for CAWSGAGKEVYGYTF. The variable domain in full, with the rest retrieved from reference TRBV30 and TRBJ1-2, is SQTIHQWPATLVQPVGSPLSLECTVEGTSNPNLYWYRQAAGRGLQLLFYSVGIGQISSEVPQNLSASRPQDRQFILSSKKLLLSDSGFYLCAWSGAGKEVYGYTFGSGTRLTVV.

CDR3 amino acids: CASSVDGGTEAFF. The CDR3 DNA reads TGTGCCAGCAGCGTAGACGGGGGCACTGAAGCTTTCTTT. This chain uses TRBV9 with TRBJ1-1; perhaps TRBD1 as D (5 bases). The CDR3 has 13 residues. The V end lost 0 bases, the J end lost 4 bases, and 7 bases lay between the germline ends. Germline V gene lookup returns CDR1 SGDLS and CDR2 YYNGEE.

The rearrangement links TRBV1 to TRBJ2-4; the tabulated D call, TRBD2, remains unverified against the DNA. TRBV1 is a pseudogene locus. This CDR3 region has 13 residues. CDR3 residues: CTSSHLIHGTQHF. CDR3 DNA: TGCACCAGCAGCCATCTCATCCACGGGACTCAGCACTTC.

The chain joins TRBV10-3 to TRBJ2-1; 9 nucleotides match TRBD1. The CDR3 runs 16 residues. Unmatched junction bases numbered 10, after V lost 3 bases and J lost 7 bases. Germline assignment: CDR1 ENHRY and CDR2 SYGVKD. The CDR3, as DNA: TGTGCCATCAGTGAAACAAAAACAGGGGGCGCAAATGAGCAGTTCTTC. It encodes CAISETKTGGANEQFF.

The chain uses TRBV7-9 and TRBJ1-3; D uncertain. The germline gives CDR1 SEHNR, CDR2 FQNEAQ (reference sequence). The CDR3 length is 15 residues. Between the trimmed V and J ends, which lost 3 bases and 0 bases, there was a span of 9 bases. For the CDR3, the DNA is TGTGCCAGCAGCTTCATGGGAGCCTCTGGAAACACCATATATTTT. As protein: CASSFMGASGNTIYF.

V gene TRBV5-1 combines with J gene TRBJ2-1; 8 bases fit TRBD1. CDR3 size: 12 residues. V lost 4 bases, J lost 13 bases, and 7 bases stayed unmatched. In germline, CDR1 is SGHRS, CDR2 YFSETQ. The CDR3 bases are TGCGCCAGCAGCCCGGAACAGGGGGGTCAGTTCTTC. Its protein product is CASSPEQGGQFF.

The V call is TRBV29-1, the J call TRBJ1-2, with D possibly matching TRBD1 (6 bases). Trimming removed 7 bases from V and 2 bases from J, with 11 bases in between. The CDR3 contains 12 residues. Looked up from germline, CDR1 is SQVTM and CDR2 is ANQGSEA. Written as DNA, the CDR3 is TGCAGCGCCGGACAGTTCAACTATGGCTACACCTTC. Its translation: CSAGQFNYGYTF. Full variable domain (remainder filled in from reference TRBV29-1 and TRBJ1-2): SAVISQKPSRDICQRGTSLTIQCQVDSQVTMMFWYRQQPGQSLTLIATANQGSEATYESGFVIDKFPISRPNLTFSTLTVSNMSPEDSSIYLCSAGQFNYGYTFGSGTRLTVV.

V gene TRBV6-1 combines with J gene TRBJ1-3; 7 bases fit TRBD1. Germline loops: CDR1 MNHNS, CDR2 SASEGT. The length of the CDR3 is 14 residues. V dropped 3 bases and J dropped 5; count of bases not matched to a gene: 4. In DNA, the CDR3 is TGTGCCAGCAGTGACCCGGACAGGAGAAACACCATATATTTT. This encodes CASSDPDRRNTIYF.

This clone was counted once. This sequence joins TRBV6-1 and TRBJ2-7; the match to TRBD2 covers 8 bases. Trimming took 3 bases from V and 5 from J; bases not matched to a gene: 6. The CDR3 runs to 14 residues. CDR1 and CDR2 (germline): MNHNS, SASEGT. CDR3 loop: CASSESGGVDEQYF. In DNA, the CDR3 is TGTGCCAGCAGTGAGTCGGGAGGGGTCGACGAGCAGTACTTC.

The rearrangement uses TRBV19 and TRBJ1-1, with TRBD1 identical over 11 bases. The germline gives CDR1 LNHDA, CDR2 SQIVND (reference sequence). V dropped 10 bases and J dropped 5; count of bases not matched to a gene: 12. CDR3 length: 15 amino acids. CDR3 amino acids: CATRDRGAIWTEAFF. CDR3 coding DNA: TGTGCCACAAGGGACAGGGGGGCTATATGGACTGAAGCTTTCTTT.

The chain is built from TRBV15 and TRBJ1-2; D might be TRBD1 (6 bases). CDR1 is LNHNV and CDR2 is YYDKDF in the germline V gene (reference sequence). V was trimmed by 0 bases and J by 5 bases, leaving 7 bases between them. CDR3 length: 13 residues. The CDR3 DNA reads TGTGCCACCAGCAGAGATCAGGGGTATGGCTACACCTTC. Encoded protein: CATSRDQGYGYTF.

The V gene is TRBV19, the J gene TRBJ1-5; no firm D call. CDR1 and CDR2 (germline): LNHDA, SQIVND (reference sequence). The CDR3 runs to 14 residues. V shed 5 bases and J shed 9 bases, with 17 bases lying between them. CDR3 bases: TGTGCCAGTAGTGGAGGACCCTCTTCTCCGCCCCAGCATTTT. This sequence encodes CASSGGPSSPPQHF.

This rearrangement joins TRBV5-1 to TRBJ1-2; a weak D match, TRBD1 (5 bases). The CDR3 length is 16 residues. V shed 4 bases and J shed 0 bases, with 16 bases lying between them. Germline V lookup: CDR1 SGHRS, CDR2 YFSETQ. This CDR3 is CASSHNPGVANYGYTF. CDR3 in DNA: TGCGCCAGCAGCCACAATCCGGGGGTAGCTAACTATGGCTACACCTTC.

The gene calls are TRBV27 and TRBJ1-5; D unclear. CDR3 size: 13 residues. Looked up from germline, CDR1 is MNHEY and CDR2 is SMNVEV (reference sequence). Trimming cost V 5 bases and J 4 bases, with 9 bases left between them. The CDR3 DNA is TGTGCCAGCAGTCTAATCCCGAATCAGCCCCAGCATTTT. It translates to CASSLIPNQPQHF.

This chain uses TRBV27 with TRBJ2-2; 10 bases align to TRBD2. The CDR3 consists of 15 residues. Per germline, CDR1 MNHEY and CDR2 SMNVEV (reference sequence). Unmatched junction bases numbered 5, after V lost 7 bases and J lost 3 bases. The CDR3 sequence: CASTHSGGYTGELFF. The CDR3 region has the DNA TGTGCCAGCACCCATAGCGGGGGGTACACCGGGGAGCTGTTTTTT.

The chain recombines TRBV5-4 with TRBJ2-5; 7 nucleotides match TRBD1. Germline V lookup: CDR1 SGHNT, CDR2 YYREEE (reference sequence). CDR3 length: 15 amino acids. Trimming removed 1 base from V and 1 base from J; junction bases left unmatched: 4. DNA for the CDR3: TGTGCCAGCAGCTTGAAACAGGGGATCCAAGAGACCCAGTACTTC. Translated: CASSLKQGIQETQYF.

This chain joins TRBV4-1 and TRBJ2-2, with TRBD1 matching 7 bases. This CDR3 comprises 16 residues. Trimming at V came to 0 bases and at J to 1 base, leaving 2 bases not matched to a gene. Germline lookup yields CDR1 MGHRA and CDR2 YSYEKL. CDR3 DNA sequence: TGCGCCAGCAGCCAAGATGGGGACAGGAACACCGGGGAGCTGTTTTTT. Its translation is CASSQDGDRNTGELFF.